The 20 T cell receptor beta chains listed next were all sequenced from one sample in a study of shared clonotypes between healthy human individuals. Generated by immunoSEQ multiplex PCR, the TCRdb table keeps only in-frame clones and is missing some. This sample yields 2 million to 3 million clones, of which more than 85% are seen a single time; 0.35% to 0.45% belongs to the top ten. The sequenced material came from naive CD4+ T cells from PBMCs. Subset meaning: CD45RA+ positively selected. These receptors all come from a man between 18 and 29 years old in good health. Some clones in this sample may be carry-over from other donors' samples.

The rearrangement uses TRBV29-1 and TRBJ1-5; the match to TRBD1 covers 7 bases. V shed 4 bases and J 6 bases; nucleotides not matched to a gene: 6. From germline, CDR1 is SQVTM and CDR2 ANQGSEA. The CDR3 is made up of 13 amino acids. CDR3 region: CSVVGGAGQPQHF. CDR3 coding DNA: TGCAGCGTTGTAGGGGGCGCAGGTCAGCCCCAGCATTTT.

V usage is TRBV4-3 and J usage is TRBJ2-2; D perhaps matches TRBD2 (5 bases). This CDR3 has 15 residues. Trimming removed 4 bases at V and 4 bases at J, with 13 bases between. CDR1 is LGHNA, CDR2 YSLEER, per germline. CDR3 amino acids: CASSPRGPFTGELFF. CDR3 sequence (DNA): TGCGCCAGCAGCCCCCGCGGGCCCTTCACCGGGGAGCTGTTTTTT.

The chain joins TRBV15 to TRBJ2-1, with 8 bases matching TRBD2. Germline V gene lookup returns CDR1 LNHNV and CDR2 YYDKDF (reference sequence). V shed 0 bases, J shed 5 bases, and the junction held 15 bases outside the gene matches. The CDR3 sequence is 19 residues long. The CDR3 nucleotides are TGTGCCACCAGCAGAGATGTAAGTAGGGGAGCGGGAGCTAACAATGAGCAGTTCTTC. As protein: CATSRDVSRGAGANNEQFF.

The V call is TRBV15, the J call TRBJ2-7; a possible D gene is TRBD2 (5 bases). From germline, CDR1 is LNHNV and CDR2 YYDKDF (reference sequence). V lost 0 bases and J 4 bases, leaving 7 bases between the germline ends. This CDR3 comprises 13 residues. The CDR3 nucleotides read TGTGCCACCAGCAGAGATCGGGAATACGAGCAGTACTTC. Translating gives CATSRDREYEQYF. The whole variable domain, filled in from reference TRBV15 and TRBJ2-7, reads DAMVIQNPRYQVTQFGKPVTLSCSQTLNHNVMYWYQQKSSQAPKLLFHYYDKDFNNEADTPDNFQSRRPNTSFCFLDIRSPGLGDTAMYLCATSRDREYEQYFGPGTRLTVT.

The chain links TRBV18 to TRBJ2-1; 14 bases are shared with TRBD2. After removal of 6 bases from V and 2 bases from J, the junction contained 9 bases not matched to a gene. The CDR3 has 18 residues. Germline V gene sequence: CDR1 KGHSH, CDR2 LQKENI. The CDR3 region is CASSHGTSGRIPYNEQFF. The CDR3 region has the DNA TGTGCCAGCTCTCACGGGACTAGCGGGAGAATCCCCTACAATGAGCAGTTCTTC.

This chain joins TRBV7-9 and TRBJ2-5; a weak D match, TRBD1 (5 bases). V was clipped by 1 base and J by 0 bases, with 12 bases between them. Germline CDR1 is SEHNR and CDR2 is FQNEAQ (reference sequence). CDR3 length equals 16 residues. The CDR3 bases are TGTGCCAGCAGCTTAGGTGGGGCTCTCTACCAAGAGACCCAGTACTTC. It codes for CASSLGGALYQETQYF.

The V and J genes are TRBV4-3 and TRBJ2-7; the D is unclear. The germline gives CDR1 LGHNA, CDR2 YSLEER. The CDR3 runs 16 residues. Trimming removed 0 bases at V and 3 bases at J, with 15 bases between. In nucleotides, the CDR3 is TGCGCCAGCAGCCAAGATTGGAGTAGTCGGGTCTACGAGCAGTACTTC. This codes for CASSQDWSSRVYEQYF.

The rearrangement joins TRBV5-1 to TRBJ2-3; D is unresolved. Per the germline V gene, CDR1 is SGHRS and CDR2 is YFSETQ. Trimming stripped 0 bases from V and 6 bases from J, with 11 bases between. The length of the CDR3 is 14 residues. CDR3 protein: CASSLGPGPDTQYF. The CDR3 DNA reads TGCGCCAGCAGCTTGGGTCCCGGCCCGGATACGCAGTATTTT.

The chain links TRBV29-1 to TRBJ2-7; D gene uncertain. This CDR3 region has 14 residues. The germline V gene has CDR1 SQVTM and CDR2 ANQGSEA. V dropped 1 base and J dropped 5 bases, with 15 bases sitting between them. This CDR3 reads CSVEGMPGFNEQYF. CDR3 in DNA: TGCAGCGTTGAAGGCATGCCAGGATTCAACGAGCAGTACTTC.

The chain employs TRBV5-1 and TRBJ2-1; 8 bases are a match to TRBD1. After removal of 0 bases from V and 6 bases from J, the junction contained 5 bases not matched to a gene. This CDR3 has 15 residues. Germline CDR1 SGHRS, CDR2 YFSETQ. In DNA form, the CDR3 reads TGCGCCAGCAGCTTGGGGATCGACAGGGGCAATGAGCAGTTCTTC. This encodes CASSLGIDRGNEQFF.

CDR3 coding DNA: TGTGCCAGCAGCGTCAGGGACAGGGGAGCTGAAGCTTTCTTT. Translated, it gives CASSVRDRGAEAFF. The chain recombines TRBV9 with TRBJ1-1, with 10 positions matching TRBD1. Germline V gives CDR1 SGDLS, CDR2 YYNGEE. This CDR3 contains 14 residues. Losses at the gene ends were 2 bases for V and 6 bases for J; bases not matched to a gene: 4.

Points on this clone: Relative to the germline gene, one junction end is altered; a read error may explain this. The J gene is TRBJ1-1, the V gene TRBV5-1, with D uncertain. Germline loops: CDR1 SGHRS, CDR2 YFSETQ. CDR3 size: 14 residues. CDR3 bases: TGCGCCAGCAGATTGGGCGGGGATAACACTGAAGCTTTCTTT. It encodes CASRLGGDNTEAFF.

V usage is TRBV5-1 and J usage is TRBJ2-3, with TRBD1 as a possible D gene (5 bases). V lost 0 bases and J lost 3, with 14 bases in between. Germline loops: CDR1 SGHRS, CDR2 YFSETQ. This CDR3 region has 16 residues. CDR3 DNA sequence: TGCGCCAGCAGCTTGGCTGGGCGGACAATGACAGATACGCAGTATTTT. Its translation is CASSLAGRTMTDTQYF.

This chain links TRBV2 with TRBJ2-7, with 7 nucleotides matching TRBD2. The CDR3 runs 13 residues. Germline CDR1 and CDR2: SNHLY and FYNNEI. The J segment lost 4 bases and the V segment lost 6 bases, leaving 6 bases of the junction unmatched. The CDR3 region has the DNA TGTGCCAGCAGGCGGGAGACTGGGTACGAGCAGTACTTC. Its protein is CASRRETGYEQYF.

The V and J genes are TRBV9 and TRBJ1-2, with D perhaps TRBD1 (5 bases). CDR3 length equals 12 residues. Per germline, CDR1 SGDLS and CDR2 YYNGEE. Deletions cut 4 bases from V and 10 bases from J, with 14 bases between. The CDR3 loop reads CASSRDSYSYTF. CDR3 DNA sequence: TGTGCCAGCAGCAGAGACAGCTATTCCTACACCTTC. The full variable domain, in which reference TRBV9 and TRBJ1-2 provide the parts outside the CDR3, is DSGVTQTPKHLITATGQRVTLRCSPRSGDLSVYWYQQSLDQGLQFLIQYYNGEERAKGNILERFSAQQFPDLHSELNLSSLELGDSALYFCASSRDSYSYTFGSGTRLTVV.

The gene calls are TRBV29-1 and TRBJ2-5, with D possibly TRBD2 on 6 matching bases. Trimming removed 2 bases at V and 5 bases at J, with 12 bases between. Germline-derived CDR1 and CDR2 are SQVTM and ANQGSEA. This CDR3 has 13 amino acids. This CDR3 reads CSVESTSRETQYF. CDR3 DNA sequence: TGCAGCGTTGAATCCACTAGCAGGGAGACCCAGTACTTC. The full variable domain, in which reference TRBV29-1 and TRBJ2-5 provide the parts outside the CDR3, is SAVISQKPSRDICQRGTSLTIQCQVDSQVTMMFWYRQQPGQSLTLIATANQGSEATYESGFVIDKFPISRPNLTFSTLTVSNMSPEDSSIYLCSVESTSRETQYFGPGTRLLVL.

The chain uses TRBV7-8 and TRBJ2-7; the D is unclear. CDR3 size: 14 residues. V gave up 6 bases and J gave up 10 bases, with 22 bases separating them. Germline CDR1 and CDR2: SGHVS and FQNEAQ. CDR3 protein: CASSYSPVYGAQYF. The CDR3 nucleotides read TGTGCCAGCAGTTATTCCCCCGTTTATGGTGCTCAGTACTTC.

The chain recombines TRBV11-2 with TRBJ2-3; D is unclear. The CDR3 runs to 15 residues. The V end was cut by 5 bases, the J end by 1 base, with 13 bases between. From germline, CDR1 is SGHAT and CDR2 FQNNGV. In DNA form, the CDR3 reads TGTGCCAGCAGCCTCTTAAACCGCGGCACAGATACGCAGTATTTT. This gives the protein CASSLLNRGTDTQYF.

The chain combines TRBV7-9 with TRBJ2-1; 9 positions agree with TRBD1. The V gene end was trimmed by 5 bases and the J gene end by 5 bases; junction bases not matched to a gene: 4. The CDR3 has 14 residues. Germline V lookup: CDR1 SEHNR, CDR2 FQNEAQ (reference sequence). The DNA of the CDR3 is TGTGCCAGCAGCCTTGGACAGGGGAACAATGAGCAGTTCTTC. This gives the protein CASSLGQGNNEQFF.

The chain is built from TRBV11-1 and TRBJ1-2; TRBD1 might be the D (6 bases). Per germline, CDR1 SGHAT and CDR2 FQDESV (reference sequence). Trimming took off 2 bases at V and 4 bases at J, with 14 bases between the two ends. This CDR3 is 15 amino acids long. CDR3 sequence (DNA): TGTGCCAGCAGCTTATTACAGGGAGGAACCTATGGCTACACCTTC. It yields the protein CASSLLQGGTYGYTF.